Described below is a single TCR beta chain sequence and its context. The specificity of this receptor is unknown. Base qualities are not provided; no much larger clone lies one nucleotide away. This sample is part of a study of CD8 T cells in Susac syndrome (dated by TCRdb to about 2019). General notes on the study: Repertoire sequencing was used to test whether CD8+ T cell activation and differentiation in Susac syndrome was antigen driven.

RNA was extracted using the RNeasy kit, and about 0.45 to 1 ug of the RNA was reverse transcribed with random hexamers. The immunoSEQ multiplex PCR assay, covering 54 Vbeta and 13 Jbeta segments, was used to amplify TCR beta CDR3 regions. PCR amplification bias was corrected by using a synthetic template baseline for primer optimization and computational correction. On the authors' methods: Only productive sequences were kept, with reads annotated to V, D and J genes according to IMGT and analyzed in immunoSEQ Analyzer. To calculate clonality, Shannon entropy was normalized by log2 of the number of productive unique sequences and then subtracted from one. Public and private clones were assessed among the 100 most prevalent clones of each patient and control. Clones were defined as Susac-specific when absent from the healthy and MS cohorts, from about 1,100 published viral clones and from other ImmuneACCESS disease sequences. TCRdb redid the processing of the public reads, applying fastp at Q25 and MiXCR, and retained in-frame beta chains. Each entry merges the rows of one CDR3 protein and shows their most common DNA and genes. TCRdb, not the authors, supplied the V and J calls. For this sample there are roughly 200,000 distinct CDR3 sequences; 85% to 95% appear just once. The ten top clones hold approximately 0.094% of the sample.

The full study reports these points: The study acknowledged that relatively few individuals were included in the TCR sequencing and HLA analysis.

High-throughput TCR beta sequencing profiled peripheral blood CD8+ and CD4+ T cells from healthy donors, Susac syndrome patients and multiple sclerosis patients. Healthy donors were age- and sex-matched controls. Bulk CD8+ and CD4+ T cells were purified by magnetic negative isolation, while CD8+ TEMRA cells were enriched using FACS. Blood was drawn into EDTA tubes, processed within 24 hours, and PBMCs were isolated by density gradient centrifugation. PBMCs intended for TCR sequencing were cryopreserved in liquid nitrogen and were subsequently thawed in a 37 degrees C water bath. The sorted or isolated CD4+, CD8+ and CD8+ TEMRA cells reached a purity of at least 90%. At the junction V is shortened by 0 bases and J by 0 bases, with 3 bases in between. The CDR3 goes from the cysteine to the phenylalanine over 14 residues. Just the 42-base CDR3 DNA is kept, in frame starting at base 1. CDR1 and CDR2 are drawn from the germline V gene (reference sequence): LGHDT, YNNKEL.

The sequence was collected from a human donor in good health. The rearrangement joined TRBV3-1 to TRBJ2-1, with no reliable assignment of the D segment. Sample: CD4+ T cells from PBMCs. The DNA sequence is given as TGTGCCAGCAGCCAAGATAGCTCCTACAATGAGCAGTTCTTC. This sequence encodes CASSQDSSYNEQFF.